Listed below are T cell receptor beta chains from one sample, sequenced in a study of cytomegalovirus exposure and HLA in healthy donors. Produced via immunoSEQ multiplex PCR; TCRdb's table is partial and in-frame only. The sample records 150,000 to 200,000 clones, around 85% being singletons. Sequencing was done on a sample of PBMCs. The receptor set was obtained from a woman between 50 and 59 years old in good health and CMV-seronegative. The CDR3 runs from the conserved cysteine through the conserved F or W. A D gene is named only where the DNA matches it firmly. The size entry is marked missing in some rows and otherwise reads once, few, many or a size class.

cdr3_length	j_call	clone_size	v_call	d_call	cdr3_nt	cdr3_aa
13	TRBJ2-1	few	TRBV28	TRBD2	TGTGCCACCCGACTAGCGGGGATCAATGAGCAGTTCTTC	CATRLAGINEQFF
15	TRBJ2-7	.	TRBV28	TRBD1	TGTGCCAGCAGTTTAGGTGGGGACAGGTCGCGCGAGCAGTACTTC	CASSLGGDRSREQYF
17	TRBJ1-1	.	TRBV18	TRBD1	TGTGCCAGCTCACCACTGAGCCCAGGGGGAATTAGCACTGAAGCTTTCTTT	CASSPLSPGGISTEAFF
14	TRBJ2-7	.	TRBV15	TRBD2	TGTGCCACCAGCTACCAGCGGGAGGCCTACGAGCAGTACTTC	CATSYQREAYEQYF
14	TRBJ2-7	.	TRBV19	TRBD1	TGTGCCAGCCGAACACCGGGACAGGGGGCCGAGCAGTACTTC	CASRTPGQGAEQYF
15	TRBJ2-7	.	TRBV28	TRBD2	TGTGCCAGCACCCCACGGGCTAGCGGCTCCTACGAGCAGTACTTC	CASTPRASGSYEQYF
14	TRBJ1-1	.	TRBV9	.	TGTGCCAGCAGCGTAGTTTCCCAGTCCACTGAAGCTTTCTTT	CASSVVSQSTEAFF
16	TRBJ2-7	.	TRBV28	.	TGTGCCAGCAGTCCCCCGCTGGGGCAGGGGCCCTACGAGCAGTACTTC	CASSPPLGQGPYEQYF
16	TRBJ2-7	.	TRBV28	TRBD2	TGTGCCAGCACCTCGGGACTAGCGGGAGAGTTTTACGAGCAGTACTTC	CASTSGLAGEFYEQYF
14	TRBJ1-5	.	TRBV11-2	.	TGTGCCAGCAGCTTAGATCATCCGGGGAGGCCCCAGCATTTT	CASSLDHPGRPQHF
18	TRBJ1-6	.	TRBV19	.	TGTGCCAGTAGTCTACTACGAGGAACCGGCTCCTATAATTCACCCCTCCACTTT	CASSLLRGTGSYNSPLHF
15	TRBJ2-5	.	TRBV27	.	TGTGCCAGCAGTTTTTTAAGGGCGGAGGAAGAGACCCAGTACTTC	CASSFLRAEEETQYF
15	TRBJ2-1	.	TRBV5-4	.	TGTGCCAGCAGCCCGTCCTCAACCCCTAGATATGAGCAGTTCTTC	CASSPSSTPRYEQFF
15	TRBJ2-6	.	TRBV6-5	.	TGTGCCAGCAGCCCTAGGGAGGCTGGGGCCAACGTCCTGACTTTC	CASSPREAGANVLTF
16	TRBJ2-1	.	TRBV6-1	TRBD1	TGTGCCAGCAGTGCCCAATTTACGGGACAGGTTAATGAGCAGTTCTTC	CASSAQFTGQVNEQFF
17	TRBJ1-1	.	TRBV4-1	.	TGCGCCAGCAGCCAAGGAGGGGGACGCGATATGAACACTGAAGCTTTCTTT	CASSQGGGRDMNTEAFF
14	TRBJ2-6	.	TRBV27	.	TGTGCCAGTACTACCTCCACTGGGGCCAACGTCCTGACTTTC	CASTTSTGANVLTF
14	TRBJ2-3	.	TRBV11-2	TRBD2	TGTACCAGCAGCTTAGAACTAGCGACAGATACGCAGTATTTT	CTSSLELATDTQYF
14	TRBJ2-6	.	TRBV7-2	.	TGTGCCAGCGGTACAGGTGCTGGGGCCAACGTCCTGACTTTC	CASGTGAGANVLTF
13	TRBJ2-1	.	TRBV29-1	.	TGCAGCGTTGTCGTCCCTTCTAACAATGAGCAGTTCTTC	CSVVVPSNNEQFF
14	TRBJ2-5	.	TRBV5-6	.	TGTGCCAGCAGCCCAGACAGGTTTCAAGAGACCCAGTACTTC	CASSPDRFQETQYF
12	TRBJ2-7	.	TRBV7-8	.	TGTGCCAGCAGCTTACAGGGTTACGAGCAGTACTTC	CASSLQGYEQYF
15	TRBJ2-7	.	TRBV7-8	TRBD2	TGTGCCAGCAGCTCCCAGCCTAGCGGGGCCTACGAGCAGTACTTC	CASSSQPSGAYEQYF